The 5 T cell receptor beta chains below all came from one sample that was sequenced in a study of Ad26.COV2.S vaccination and SARS-CoV-2 variants. Repertoires were generated with immunoSEQ multiplex PCR, while TCRdb's copy carries only in-frame clones and drops some. This sample has 400,000 to 500,000 clones; roughly 90% occur once, and the top ten carry around 3.6%. The treatment denotes: over 15 received Ad26.COV2.S at low or high dose, single or two shots; 5 received placebo; per-sample allocation not given. Samples came from day 63 after the first vaccine or placebo injection. Specimen: peripheral blood, collected in a trial of Ad26.COV2.S vaccine versus placebo. Every receptor here comes from a person between 18 and 59 years old who received the Ad26.COV2.S COVID-19 vaccine or a placebo.

J is TRBJ2-1 and V is TRBV9, with 9 positions matching TRBD2. Germline CDR1 reads SGDLS; CDR2 reads YYNGEE. V lost 0 bases to trimming and J lost 2 bases; unmatched junction nucleotides: 3. CDR3 length equals 16 residues. CDR3 amino acids: CASSVAGGGAYNEQFF. CDR3 in DNA: TGTGCCAGCAGCGTAGCGGGCGGGGGGGCCTACAATGAGCAGTTCTTC.

The chain has TRBV19 and TRBJ2-7; TRBD1 agrees at 7 bases. CDR3 length: 15 residues. V dropped 3 bases and J dropped 3; count of bases not matched to a gene: 8. CDR1 and CDR2 (germline): LNHDA, SQIVND (reference sequence). The chain's CDR3 is CASSIPQAGGYEQYF. The CDR3 DNA sequence: TGTGCCAGTAGTATCCCCCAGGCAGGGGGCTACGAGCAGTACTTC. The full variable domain, rest sourced from reference TRBV19 and TRBJ2-7, is DGGITQSPKYLFRKEGQNVTLSCEQNLNHDAMYWYRQDPGQGLRLIYYSQIVNDFQKGDIAEGYSVSREKKESFPLTVTSAQKNPTAFYLCASSIPQAGGYEQYFGPGTRLTVT.

The rearrangement joins TRBV6-6 to TRBJ1-2; D is uncertain. CDR3 length: 12 residues. Looked up from germline, CDR1 is MNHNY and CDR2 is SVGAGI (reference sequence). Trimming removed 6 bases from V and 8 bases from J, with 13 bases in between. The CDR3 coding sequence is TGTGCCAGCAGGGACGACGCCAGGGGCTACACCTTC. It specifies CASRDDARGYTF.

DNA of the CDR3: TGTGCCACCAGTGATCCGGGACAGGGCCCCACAGATACGCAGTATTTT. Its translation: CATSDPGQGPTDTQYF. The chain has TRBV24-1 and TRBJ2-3, with 9 bases lining up with TRBD1. Germline loops: CDR1 KGHDR, CDR2 SFDVKD. V lost 3 bases, J lost 2 bases, and 5 bases stayed unmatched. CDR3 length equals 16 residues.

This sequence joins TRBV6-1 and TRBJ2-3; 9 nucleotides align to TRBD2. Germline values: CDR1 MNHNS, CDR2 SASEGT. The CDR3 runs 16 residues. Unmatched junction bases numbered 7, after V lost 0 bases and J lost 6 bases. CDR3 sequence: CASSEASGGLSDTQYF. The CDR3 bases are TGTGCCAGCAGTGAAGCGAGCGGGGGGCTATCGGATACGCAGTATTTT.